This T cell receptor beta chain originates from a study of monozygotic twins with inflammatory bowel disease. Study conclusions and caveats: Lower sharing of clonotypes with other individuals was seen in IBD patients than in healthy twins. This was most marked in patients showing signs of disease activity. Limited power may explain why concordant and discordant twins showed no difference in repertoire similarity.

The CDR3 runs 15 residues. Germline-derived CDR1 and CDR2 are KGHSH and LQKENI. Notes on this clonotype: Its antigen is unidentified.

TCRdb reprocessed the 5' RACE reads; each CDR3 protein has one entry and no DNA is given. This repertoire includes roughly 150,000 distinct CDR3 sequences. The J gene is TRBJ2-7, the V gene TRBV18; TCRdb selects TRBD1, and the lack of DNA leaves this call unchecked. The sequence came from a human donor with ulcerative colitis or Crohn's disease, or a healthy co-twin of an affected twin (not recorded which). The sample comprised blood. This CDR3 reads CASSPRDGSSYEQYF. The whole variable domain, filled in from reference TRBV18 and TRBJ2-7, reads NAGVMQNPRHLVRRRGQEARLRCSPMKGHSHVYWYRQLPEEGLKFMVYLQKENIIDESGMPKERFSAEFPKEGPSILRIQQVVRGDSAAYFCASSPRDGSSYEQYFGPGTRLTVT.